This is a list of T cell receptor beta chains from one sample in a study of shared clonotypes between healthy human individuals. Sequencing was performed with immunoSEQ multiplex PCR; in TCRdb, only in-frame clones are kept and a portion is missing. The sample holds about 2 million clones, about 95% seen once. Sequenced material: naive CD8+ T cells sorted from blood. These receptors all come from a young man in good health. CDR3s include the opening cysteine and the closing phenylalanine or tryptophan. The D gene is left open where the match is weak. Size is omitted from some rows. Given values are once, few, many or a class for expanded clones.

v_gene	abundance	d_gene	j_gene	CDR3nt	CDR3aa
TRBV11-2	-	-	TRBJ2-7	TGTGCCAGCAGCTTAAGGCACGAGGGCTACGAGCAGTACTTC	CASSLRHEGYEQYF
TRBV27	-	-	TRBJ1-1	TGTGCCAGCAGTTCGTTACAGGGTGTGAACACTGAAGCTTTCTTT	CASSSLQGVNTEAFF
TRBV7-9	-	TRBD2	TRBJ2-1	TGTGCCAGCAGCTTAGCTGGGACTAGCGGCCCCTACAATGAGCAGTTCTTC	CASSLAGTSGPYNEQFF
TRBV25-1	-	-	TRBJ2-3	TGTGCCAGCGATGAGGGGCCTGGGTATACGCAGTATTTT	CASDEGPGYTQYF
TRBV11-2	-	-	TRBJ2-7	TGTGCCAGCAGCGTAGACGTCACCTACGAGCAGTACTTC	CASSVDVTYEQYF
TRBV9	-	TRBD2	TRBJ2-3	TGTGCCAGCAGCGTAGAGGAAAGCGGGAGGACAGATACGCAGTATTTT	CASSVEESGRTDTQYF
TRBV6-5	-	TRBD1	TRBJ1-6	TGTGCCAGCAGTTACTCCCCAGGGGGAGATTCACCCCTCCACTTT	CASSYSPGGDSPLHF
TRBV4-3	once	-	TRBJ1-1	TGCGCCAGCAGCCCGACAGCCTGGGGCACTGAAGCTTTCTTT	CASSPTAWGTEAFF
TRBV28	-	-	TRBJ2-4	TGTGCCAGCAGCCACAAATTTGGGGGAAGGGTCATTCAGTACTTC	CASSHKFGGRVIQYF
TRBV7-9	-	TRBD1	TRBJ2-7	TGTGCCAGCAGCTGGGGACAGGGCAACGAGCAGTACTTC	CASSWGQGNEQYF
TRBV19	-	-	TRBJ2-1	TGTGCCACCAAAGGTCCCGTCTACAATGAGCAGTTCTTC	CATKGPVYNEQFF
TRBV6-1	-	-	TRBJ1-4	TGTGCCAGCAGTCCCCGCGTATATGAAAAACTGTTTTTT	CASSPRVYEKLFF
TRBV28	-	-	TRBJ2-7	TGTGCCAGCAGTTTAACGCCAGGGGCCTTCTACGAGCAGTACTTC	CASSLTPGAFYEQYF
TRBV7-9	-	TRBD2	TRBJ2-1	TGTGCCAGCAGCTTCAGTCTAGCGGGGAGCCGGAGCTACAATGAGCAGTTCTTC	CASSFSLAGSRSYNEQFF
TRBV27	-	TRBD1	TRBJ1-3	TGTGCCAGCAGTCTAGGTCCCGGGACAGGGTCTGGAAACACCATATATTTT	CASSLGPGTGSGNTIYF
TRBV4-1	-	-	TRBJ2-5	TGCGCCAGCAGCCATGTGGCTCCCTTAGAGACCCAGTACTTC	CASSHVAPLETQYF
TRBV6-1	-	-	TRBJ1-2	TGTGCCAGCAGGACCACAGGGCTGACTAACTATGGCTACACCTTC	CASRTTGLTNYGYTF
TRBV10-3	-	-	TRBJ1-3	TGTGCCATCAAAGAGGGGTCGTCGGGAAACACCATATATTTT	CAIKEGSSGNTIYF
TRBV21-1	-	-	TRBJ1-2	TGTGCCAGCAGCACCTGGATGACAGGGCAGAATGGCTACACCTTC	CASSTWMTGQNGYTF
TRBV10-2	-	-	TRBJ2-7	TGCGCCAGCAGTGAGCCGGGACCGGGGGAGCAGTACTTC	CASSEPGPGEQYF
TRBV7-9	few	-	TRBJ1-1	TGTGCCAGCAGCTTAGACAGGGAGACTGAAGCTTTCTTT	CASSLDRETEAFF
TRBV13	-	TRBD1	TRBJ2-7	TGTGCCAGCAGCTCAGGGGGCGTCGGGTCCTACGAGCAGTACTTC	CASSSGGVGSYEQYF
TRBV5-8	-	TRBD1	TRBJ2-7	TGTGCCAGCAGCCTCCTAGGGACAGGGAATTTGTACGAGCAGTACTTC	CASSLLGTGNLYEQYF
TRBV28	-	-	TRBJ2-7	TGTGCCAGCAGTCCACAGGGCTACGAGCAGTACTTC	CASSPQGYEQYF
TRBV30	-	-	TRBJ2-5	TGTGCCTGGAGTACTACGGAGACCCAGTACTTC	CAWSTTETQYF
TRBV30	-	-	TRBJ2-2	TGTGCCGGGGAGTTTGATGTGGGGCTGTTTTTT	CAGEFDVGLFF
TRBV4-1	-	-	TRBJ2-2	TGCGCCAGCAGCCAAGGGGACGACGGTCAAATAGTGGACGGGGAGCTGTTTTTT	CASSQGDDGQIVDGELFF
TRBV29-1	-	TRBD1	TRBJ2-7	TGCAGCGTTGTCGGCAAGGACAGGGGTGATGGGGCGCAGTACTTC	CSVVGKDRGDGAQYF
TRBV29-1	-	-	TRBJ1-2	TGCAGCGTTGAAGGAGGGGAGATAGGGAACTATGGCTACACCTTC	CSVEGGEIGNYGYTF
TRBV2	-	TRBD2	TRBJ2-7	TGTGCCAGCAGTGAAGCGGCCGGGACTACCGCCTACGAGCAGTACTTC	CASSEAAGTTAYEQYF
TRBV18	-	-	TRBJ2-1	TGTGCCAGCTCACTTTCGGGAGTTTCCTACAATGAGCAGTTCTTC	CASSLSGVSYNEQFF
TRBV11-1	-	TRBD2	TRBJ2-5	TGTGCCAGCAGCTTTAAAGCGGGGTTTGGGGAGACCCAGTACTTC	CASSFKAGFGETQYF
TRBV23-1	-	-	TRBJ2-7	TGCGCCAGCAGTTGCTATTACTCCTACGAGCAGTACTTC	CASSCYYSYEQYF
TRBV2	-	TRBD2	TRBJ2-5	TGTGCCAGCAGGCCGGGACTAGCGGAAGAGACCCAGTACTTC	CASRPGLAEETQYF
TRBV4-1	-	-	TRBJ2-7	TGCGCCAGCAGCCAAGTCGTAGGGGTGGAGCAGTACTTC	CASSQVVGVEQYF
TRBV11-2	-	TRBD2	TRBJ2-1	TGTGCCAGCAGCCCAGGAGTCGGGCGGGAGAGGTACAATGAGCAGTTCTTC	CASSPGVGRERYNEQFF